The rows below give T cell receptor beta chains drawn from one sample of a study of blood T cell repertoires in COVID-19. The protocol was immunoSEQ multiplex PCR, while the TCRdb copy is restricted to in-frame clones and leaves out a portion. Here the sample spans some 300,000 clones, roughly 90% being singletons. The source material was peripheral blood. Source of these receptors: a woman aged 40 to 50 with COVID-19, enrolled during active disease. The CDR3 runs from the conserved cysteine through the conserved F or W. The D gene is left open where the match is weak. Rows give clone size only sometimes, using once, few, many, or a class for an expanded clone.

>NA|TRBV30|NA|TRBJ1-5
CAWSQGSNQPQHF
TGTGCCTGGAGTCAGGGTAGCAATCAGCCCCAGCATTTT
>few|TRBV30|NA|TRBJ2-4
CAWSRDIIAKNIQYF
TGTGCCTGGAGCCGGGACATAATAGCCAAAAACATTCAGTACTTC
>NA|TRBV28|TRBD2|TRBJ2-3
CASSLSGGTRVIDTQYF
TGTGCCAGCAGTTTATCGGGGGGGACGAGGGTGATTGATACGCAGTATTTT
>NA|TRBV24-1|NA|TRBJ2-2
CATSDSRVPLSANTGELFF
TGTGCCACCAGTGATTCGAGGGTCCCCTTATCGGCGAACACCGGGGAGCTGTTTTTT
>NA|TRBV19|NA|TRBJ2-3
CASRPDWRGGVADTQYF
TGTGCCAGTAGGCCCGACTGGAGGGGGGGCGTCGCAGATACGCAGTATTTT
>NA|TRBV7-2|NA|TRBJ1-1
CASSLSPAGYTEAFF
TGTGCCAGCAGCTTATCCCCGGCGGGGTACACTGAAGCTTTCTTT
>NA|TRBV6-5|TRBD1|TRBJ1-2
CASSSRPGQGAYGYTF
TGTGCCAGCAGTTCCCGTCCGGGACAGGGGGCCTATGGCTACACCTTC
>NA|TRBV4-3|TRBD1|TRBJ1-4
CASSLGQGNSNEKLFF
TGCGCCAGCAGCCTTGGACAGGGCAACTCTAATGAAAAACTGTTTTTT
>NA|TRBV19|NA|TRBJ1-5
CASSIVSGTNQPQHF
TGTGCCAGTAGTATAGTCAGTGGTACCAATCAGCCCCAGCATTTT
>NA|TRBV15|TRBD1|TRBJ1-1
CATAGTGATEAFF
TGTGCCACCGCTGGCACAGGGGCCACTGAAGCTTTCTTT